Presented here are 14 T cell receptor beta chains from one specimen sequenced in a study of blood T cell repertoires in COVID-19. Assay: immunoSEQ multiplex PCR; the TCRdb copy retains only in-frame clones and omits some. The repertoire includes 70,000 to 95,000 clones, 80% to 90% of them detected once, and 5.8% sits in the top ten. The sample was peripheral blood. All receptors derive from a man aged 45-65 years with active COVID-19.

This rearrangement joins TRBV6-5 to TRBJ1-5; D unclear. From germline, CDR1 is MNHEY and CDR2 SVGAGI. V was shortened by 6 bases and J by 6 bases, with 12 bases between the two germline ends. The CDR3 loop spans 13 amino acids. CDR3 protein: CASSQHNSQPQHF. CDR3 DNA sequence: TGTGCCAGCAGCCAGCACAACAGTCAGCCCCAGCATTTT.

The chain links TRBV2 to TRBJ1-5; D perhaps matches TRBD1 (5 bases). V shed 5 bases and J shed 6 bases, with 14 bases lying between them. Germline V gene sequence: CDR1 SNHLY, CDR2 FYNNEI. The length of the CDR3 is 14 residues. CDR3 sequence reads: CASSRGGLLQPQHF. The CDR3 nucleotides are TGTGCCAGCAGTCGCGGGGGACTCCTTCAGCCCCAGCATTTT.

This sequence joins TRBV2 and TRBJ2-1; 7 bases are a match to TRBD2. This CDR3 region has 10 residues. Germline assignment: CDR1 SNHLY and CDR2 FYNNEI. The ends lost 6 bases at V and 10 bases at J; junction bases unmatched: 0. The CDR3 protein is CASRGGEQFF. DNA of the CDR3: TGTGCCAGCAGGGGGGGGGAGCAGTTCTTC.

CDR3 region: CASSLGHRGLMSNQPQHF. As DNA, the CDR3 is TGTGCCAGCAGTTTAGGCCACAGGGGGTTAATGTCCAATCAGCCCCAGCATTTT. The chain is built from TRBV28 and TRBJ1-5; 8 bases line up with TRBD1. CDR3 length: 18 residues. With 2 bases clipped from V and 3 bases from J, the junction kept 12 bases outside the gene matches. In germline, CDR1 is MDHEN, CDR2 SYDVKM. Full variable domain (missing parts from reference TRBV28 and TRBJ1-5): DVKVTQSSRYLVKRTGEKVFLECVQDMDHENMFWYRQDPGLGLRLIYFSYDVKMKEKGDIPEGYSVSREKKERFSLILESASTNQTSMYLCASSLGHRGLMSNQPQHFGDGTRLSIL.

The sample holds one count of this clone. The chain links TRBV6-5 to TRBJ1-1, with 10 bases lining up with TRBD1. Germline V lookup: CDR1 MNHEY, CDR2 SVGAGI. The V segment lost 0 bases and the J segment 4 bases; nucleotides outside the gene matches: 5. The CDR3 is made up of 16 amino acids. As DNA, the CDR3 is TGTGCCAGCAGTTACTCGAGACAGGGGGCGGGCACTGAAGCTTTCTTT. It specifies CASSYSRQGAGTEAFF.

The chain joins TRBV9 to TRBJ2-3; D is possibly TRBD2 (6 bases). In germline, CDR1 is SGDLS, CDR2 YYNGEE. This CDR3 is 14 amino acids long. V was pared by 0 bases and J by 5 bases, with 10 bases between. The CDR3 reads CASSVAASVDTQYF. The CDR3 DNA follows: TGTGCCAGCAGCGTAGCGGCTAGCGTAGATACGCAGTATTTT.

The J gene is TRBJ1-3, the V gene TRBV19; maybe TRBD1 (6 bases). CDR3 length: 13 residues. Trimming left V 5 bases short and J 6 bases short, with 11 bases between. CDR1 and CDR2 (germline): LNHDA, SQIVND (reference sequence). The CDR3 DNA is TGTGCCAGTAGTCTACAGGGAGCAAACACCATATATTTT. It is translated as CASSLQGANTIYF. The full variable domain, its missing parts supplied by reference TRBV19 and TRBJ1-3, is DGGITQSPKYLFRKEGQNVTLSCEQNLNHDAMYWYRQDPGQGLRLIYYSQIVNDFQKGDIAEGYSVSREKKESFPLTVTSAQKNPTAFYLCASSLQGANTIYFGEGSWLTVV.

In DNA form, the CDR3 reads TGTGCCAGCAGCTTAAGAGGAACTAGCGGGGGAGGCGAGCAGTACTTC. Encoded protein: CASSLRGTSGGGEQYF. This chain joins TRBV7-2 and TRBJ2-7, with 11 bases lining up with TRBD2. CDR1 and CDR2 (germline): SGHTA, FQGNSA. The trim removed 2 bases at V and 6 bases at J, leaving 9 bases unmatched. This CDR3 has 16 residues. Full variable domain (outside the CDR3, taken from reference TRBV7-2 and TRBJ2-7): GAGVSQSPSNKVTEKGKDVELRCDPISGHTALYWYRQSLGQGLEFLIYFQGNSAPDKSGLPSDRFSAERTGGSVSTLTIQRTQQEDSAVYLCASSLRGTSGGGEQYFGPGTRLTVT.

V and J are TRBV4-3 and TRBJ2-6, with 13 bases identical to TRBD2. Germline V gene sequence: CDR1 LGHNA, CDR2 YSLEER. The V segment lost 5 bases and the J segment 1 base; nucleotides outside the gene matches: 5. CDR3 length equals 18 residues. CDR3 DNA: TGCGCCAGCAGCGGACGACTAGCGGGGGGATCTGGGGCCAACGTCCTGACTTTC. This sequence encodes CASSGRLAGGSGANVLTF.

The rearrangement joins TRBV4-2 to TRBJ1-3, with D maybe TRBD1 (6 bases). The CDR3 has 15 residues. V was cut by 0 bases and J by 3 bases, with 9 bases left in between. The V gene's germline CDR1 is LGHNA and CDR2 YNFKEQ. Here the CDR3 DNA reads TGTGCCAGCAGCCAAGACAGGACAGTTGGAAACACCATATATTTT. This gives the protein CASSQDRTVGNTIYF.

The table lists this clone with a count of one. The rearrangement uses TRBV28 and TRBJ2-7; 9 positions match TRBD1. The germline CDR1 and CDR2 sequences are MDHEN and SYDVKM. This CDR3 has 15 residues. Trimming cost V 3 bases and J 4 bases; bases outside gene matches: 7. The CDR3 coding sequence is TGTGCCAGCAGTTTGAGGAGACAGGGGGGGTACGAGCAGTACTTC. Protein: CASSLRRQGGYEQYF. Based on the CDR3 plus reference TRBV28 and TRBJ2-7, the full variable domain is DVKVTQSSRYLVKRTGEKVFLECVQDMDHENMFWYRQDPGLGLRLIYFSYDVKMKEKGDIPEGYSVSREKKERFSLILESASTNQTSMYLCASSLRRQGGYEQYFGPGTRLTVT.

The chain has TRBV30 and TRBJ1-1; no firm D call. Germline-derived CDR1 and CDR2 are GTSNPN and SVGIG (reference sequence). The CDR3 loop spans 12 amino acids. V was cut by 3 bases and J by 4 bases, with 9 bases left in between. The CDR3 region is CAWSWALTEAFF. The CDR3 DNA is TGTGCCTGGAGCTGGGCTCTCACTGAAGCTTTCTTT.

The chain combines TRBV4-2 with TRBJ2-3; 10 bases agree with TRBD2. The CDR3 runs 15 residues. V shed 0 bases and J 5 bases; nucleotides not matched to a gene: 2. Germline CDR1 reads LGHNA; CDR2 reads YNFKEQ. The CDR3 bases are TGTGCCAGCAGCCAAGATCCTAGCGGGGGAGATACGCAGTATTTT. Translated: CASSQDPSGGDTQYF.

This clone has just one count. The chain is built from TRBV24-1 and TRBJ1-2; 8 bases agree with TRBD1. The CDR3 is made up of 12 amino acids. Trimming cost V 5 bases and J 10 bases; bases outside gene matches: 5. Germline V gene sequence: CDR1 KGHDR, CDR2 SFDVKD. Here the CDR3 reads CATSGDRGVYTF. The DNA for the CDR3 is TGTGCCACCAGTGGTGACAGGGGTGTCTACACCTTC.